This is a list of T cell receptor beta chains from one sample in a study of T cell responses to AZD1222 COVID-19 vaccine. The method was immunoSEQ multiplex PCR; TCRdb's version includes in-frame clones alone and lacks a portion of them. The table lists roughly 80,000 clones, roughly 90% of them singletons. Sample: peripheral blood, taken on day 0 of MenACWY control vaccination. The origin of the receptors is an adult in good health. CDR3s include the opening cysteine and the closing phenylalanine or tryptophan. The order of the fields is V gene, D gene, J gene, clone size, CDR3 protein, CDR3 DNA. The D gene is left open where the match is weak. Clone size is shown for a subset of rows, as once, few, many or a class of expanded clone.

V: TRBV9
D: -
J: TRBJ1-2
size: -
CDR3: CASSVSSGPYYGYTF
DNA: TGTGCCAGCAGCGTATCCTCTGGGCCCTACTATGGCTACACCTTC

V: TRBV19
D: TRBD1
J: TRBJ2-2
size: -
CDR3: CATTGQGSVFTGELFF
DNA: TGTGCCACCACGGGACAGGGTTCGGTATTCACCGGGGAGCTGTTTTTT

V: TRBV11-2
D: TRBD2
J: TRBJ2-7
size: once
CDR3: CASSLNPGGSYEQYF
DNA: TGTGCCAGCAGCTTAAACCCGGGAGGTTCCTACGAGCAGTACTTC

V: TRBV28
D: -
J: TRBJ2-1
size: -
CDR3: CASSLSWGPNEQFF
DNA: TGTGCCAGCAGTCTCAGTTGGGGGCCCAATGAGCAGTTCTTC

V: TRBV27
D: -
J: TRBJ2-3
size: -
CDR3: CASSFRGADTQYF
DNA: TGTGCCAGCAGTTTCCGTGGGGCCGATACGCAGTATTTT

V: TRBV5-1
D: -
J: TRBJ2-7
size: -
CDR3: CASSSYISAYEQYF
DNA: TGCGCCAGCAGCTCTTATATTTCGGCCTACGAGCAGTACTTC

V: TRBV7-9
D: -
J: TRBJ1-5
size: -
CDR3: CASSGDHSNQPQHF
DNA: TGTGCCAGCAGCGGAGACCATAGCAATCAGCCCCAGCATTTT

V: TRBV7-2
D: -
J: TRBJ1-3
size: -
CDR3: CASSLQGLSGNTIYF
DNA: TGTGCCAGCAGCTTACAGGGGCTCTCTGGAAACACCATATATTTT

V: TRBV6-5
D: -
J: TRBJ1-2
size: -
CDR3: CASISPGGIYGYTF
DNA: TGTGCCAGCATTAGCCCCGGAGGGATTTATGGCTACACCTTC

V: TRBV10-2
D: -
J: TRBJ1-4
size: -
CDR3: CASSTQATGEKLFF
DNA: TGCGCCAGCAGTACCCAAGCAACAGGAGAAAAACTGTTTTTT

V: TRBV5-1
D: -
J: TRBJ1-2
size: -
CDR3: CASSPDGTVFYGYTF
DNA: TGCGCCAGCAGCCCGGACGGTACTGTTTTCTATGGCTACACCTTC

V: TRBV3-1/TRBV3-2
D: -
J: TRBJ1-3
size: -
CDR3: CASSLGVGTGNTIYF
DNA: TGTGCCAGCAGCCTTGGCGTGGGGACGGGAAACACCATATATTTT

V: TRBV7-9
D: -
J: TRBJ2-2
size: -
CDR3: CASIPPQGSSTGELFF
DNA: TGTGCCAGCATCCCTCCCCAGGGAAGTAGCACCGGGGAGCTGTTTTTT

V: TRBV7-2
D: TRBD2
J: TRBJ2-1
size: -
CDR3: CASSAPRGGTEQFF
DNA: TGTGCCAGCAGCGCCCCCCGGGGGGGTACTGAGCAGTTCTTC

V: TRBV12-3/TRBV12-4
D: -
J: TRBJ2-1
size: -
CDR3: CASSLGLQQFF
DNA: TGTGCCAGCAGTTTAGGACTACAGCAGTTCTTC

V: TRBV19
D: TRBD2
J: TRBJ2-1
size: -
CDR3: CASSIGGRAYNEQFF
DNA: TGTGCCAGTAGTATCGGCGGGAGGGCTTACAATGAGCAGTTCTTC

V: TRBV14
D: -
J: TRBJ2-1
size: -
CDR3: CASSPPAGNEQFF
DNA: TGTGCCAGCAGTCCCCCGGCGGGCAATGAGCAGTTCTTC

V: TRBV3-1/TRBV3-2
D: -
J: TRBJ2-2
size: -
CDR3: CASSPGSRELFF
DNA: TGTGCCAGCAGCCCTGGCAGTAGGGAGCTGTTTTTT

V: TRBV18
D: -
J: TRBJ2-2
size: -
CDR3: CASSPPQATGELFF
DNA: TGTGCCAGCTCACCCCCCCAGGCCACCGGGGAGCTGTTTTTT

V: TRBV24-1
D: -
J: TRBJ2-2
size: -
CDR3: CATSPGWSGELFF
DNA: TGTGCCACCAGCCCAGGGTGGTCCGGGGAGCTGTTTTTT

V: TRBV5-1
D: -
J: TRBJ1-5
size: -
CDR3: CASSLGQGVQPQHF
DNA: TGCGCCAGCAGCTTGGGGCAGGGTGTTCAGCCCCAGCATTTT

V: TRBV10-3
D: -
J: TRBJ1-2
size: -
CDR3: CATQDSSNYGYTF
DNA: TGTGCCACCCAGGACAGCTCTAACTATGGCTACACCTTC

V: TRBV30
D: -
J: TRBJ2-1
size: -
CDR3: CAWSARDASGNEQFF
DNA: TGTGCCTGGAGTGCACGGGACGCTTCGGGCAATGAGCAGTTCTTC

V: TRBV19
D: TRBD1
J: TRBJ1-2
size: -
CDR3: CASSGWGQGVSYTF
DNA: TGTGCCAGTAGTGGATGGGGACAGGGGGTGAGCTACACCTTC

V: TRBV7-2
D: -
J: TRBJ2-6
size: -
CDR3: CASSLVGGAGANVLTF
DNA: TGTGCCAGCAGCTTAGTCGGGGGAGCTGGGGCCAACGTCCTGACTTTC

V: TRBV6-5
D: -
J: TRBJ2-7
size: -
CDR3: CASAPPKSDYEQYF
DNA: TGTGCCAGCGCTCCCCCGAAGAGCGACTACGAGCAGTACTTC

V: TRBV10-3
D: -
J: TRBJ2-1
size: -
CDR3: CAISKVGEGVNEQFF
DNA: TGTGCCATCAGTAAGGTGGGAGAAGGGGTCAATGAGCAGTTCTTC

V: TRBV10-3
D: -
J: TRBJ1-1
size: -
CDR3: CAISELKWAENTEAFF
DNA: TGTGCCATCAGTGAATTAAAGTGGGCAGAGAACACTGAAGCTTTCTTT

V: TRBV7-2
D: TRBD2
J: TRBJ2-3
size: -
CDR3: CASSLRGERGFTDTQYF
DNA: TGTGCCAGCAGCCTACGGGGCGAGCGGGGCTTCACAGATACGCAGTATTTT

V: TRBV2
D: TRBD1
J: TRBJ2-1
size: -
CDR3: CASNPSTGGVYEQFF
DNA: TGTGCCAGCAACCCTTCGACAGGGGGTGTATATGAGCAGTTCTTC

V: TRBV9
D: -
J: TRBJ1-6
size: -
CDR3: CASSVDGSANNSPLHF
DNA: TGTGCCAGCAGCGTAGATGGCAGTGCGAATAATTCACCCCTCCACTTT

V: TRBV9
D: -
J: TRBJ2-7
size: once
CDR3: CASSPRPPTGSPLSYEQYF
DNA: TGTGCCAGCAGCCCGAGGCCCCCTACGGGTTCCCCGCTCTCCTACGAGCAGTACTTC

V: TRBV5-4
D: -
J: TRBJ1-6
size: -
CDR3: CASSLAGPGPLHF
DNA: TGTGCCAGCAGCTTGGCAGGGCCGGGACCCCTCCACTTT

V: TRBV4-3
D: -
J: TRBJ2-3
size: -
CDR3: CASSQLVASSTDTQYF
DNA: TGCGCCAGCAGCCAATTAGTCGCCTCTAGCACAGATACGCAGTATTTT

V: TRBV30
D: TRBD2
J: TRBJ2-7
size: -
CDR3: CAWSVLRTSGGGYYEQYF
DNA: TGTGCCTGGAGTGTACTCAGGACTAGCGGGGGAGGATACTACGAGCAGTACTTC

V: TRBV3-1/TRBV3-2
D: TRBD1
J: TRBJ1-4
size: -
CDR3: CASSGGTGSYEKLFF
DNA: TGTGCCAGCAGTGGTGGGACAGGAAGTTATGAAAAACTGTTTTTT

V: TRBV27
D: TRBD2
J: TRBJ2-7
size: -
CDR3: CASSLQAGDQEQYF
DNA: TGTGCCAGCAGTTTACAAGCGGGAGATCAGGAGCAGTACTTC

V: TRBV28
D: -
J: TRBJ1-4
size: -
CDR3: CASAQGGATNEKLFF
DNA: TGTGCCAGCGCCCAGGGCGGCGCAACTAATGAAAAACTGTTTTTT

V: TRBV7-6
D: TRBD1
J: TRBJ1-4
size: -
CDR3: CASSLYRDRGIEKLFF
DNA: TGTGCCAGCAGCTTATACCGGGACAGGGGGATTGAAAAACTGTTTTTT

V: TRBV27
D: TRBD2
J: TRBJ2-1
size: -
CDR3: CASSSYGPGLAGLNEQFF
DNA: TGTGCCAGCAGTTCCTACGGACCGGGACTAGCGGGACTCAATGAGCAGTTCTTC

V: TRBV5-1
D: TRBD1
J: TRBJ1-6
size: -
CDR3: CASSTGYYNSPLHF
DNA: TGCGCCAGCTCGACAGGGTACTATAATTCACCCCTCCACTTT

V: TRBV20-1
D: -
J: TRBJ2-3
size: -
CDR3: CSARTDTQYF
DNA: TGCAGTGCTAGGACAGATACGCAGTATTTT

V: TRBV5-1
D: -
J: TRBJ2-6
size: -
CDR3: CASSLEGVRDWANVLTF
DNA: TGCGCCAGCAGCTTGGAGGGAGTGCGGGACTGGGCCAACGTCCTGACTTTC

V: TRBV27
D: TRBD1
J: TRBJ1-6
size: -
CDR3: CASSLGGTTGSPLHF
DNA: TGTGCCAGCAGTTTAGGGGGGACGACAGGGTCCCCCCTCCACTTT

V: TRBV19
D: -
J: TRBJ2-7
size: once
CDR3: CASKVSQGPYEQYF
DNA: TGTGCCAGTAAAGTTTCGCAGGGTCCCTACGAGCAGTACTTC

V: TRBV10-3
D: -
J: TRBJ2-1
size: -
CDR3: CAISEFNRDWDNEQFF
DNA: TGTGCCATCAGTGAGTTTAACCGGGACTGGGACAATGAGCAGTTCTTC

V: TRBV4-1
D: -
J: TRBJ1-3
size: -
CDR3: CASSQGYGTASLF
DNA: TGCGCCAGCAGCCAAGGCTACGGTACAGCGTCTCTTTTT